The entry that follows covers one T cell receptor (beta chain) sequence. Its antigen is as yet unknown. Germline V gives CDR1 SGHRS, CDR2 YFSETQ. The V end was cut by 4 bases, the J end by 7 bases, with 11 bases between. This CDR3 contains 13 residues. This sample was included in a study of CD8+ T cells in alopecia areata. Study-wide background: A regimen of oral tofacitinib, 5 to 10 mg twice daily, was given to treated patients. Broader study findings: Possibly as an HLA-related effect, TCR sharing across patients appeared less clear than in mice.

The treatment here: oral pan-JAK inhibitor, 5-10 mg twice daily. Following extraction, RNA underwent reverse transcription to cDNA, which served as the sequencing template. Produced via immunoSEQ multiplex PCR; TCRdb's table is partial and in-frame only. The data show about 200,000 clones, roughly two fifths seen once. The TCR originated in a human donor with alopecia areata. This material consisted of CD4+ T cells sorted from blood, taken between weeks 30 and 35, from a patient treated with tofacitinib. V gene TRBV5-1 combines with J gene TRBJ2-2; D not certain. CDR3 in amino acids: CASSQDAFGELFF. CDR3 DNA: TGCGCCAGCAGCCAGGATGCTTTCGGGGAGCTGTTTTTT.